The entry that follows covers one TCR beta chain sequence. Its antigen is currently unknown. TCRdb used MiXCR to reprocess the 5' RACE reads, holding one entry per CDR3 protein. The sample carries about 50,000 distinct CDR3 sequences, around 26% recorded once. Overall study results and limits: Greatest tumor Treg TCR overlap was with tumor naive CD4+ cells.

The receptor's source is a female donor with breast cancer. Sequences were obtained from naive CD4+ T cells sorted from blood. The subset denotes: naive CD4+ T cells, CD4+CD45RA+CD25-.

The CDR3 nucleotides read TGTGCCAGCAGCTTGTGGATGCAAGAGACCCAGTACTTC. Its protein product is CASSLWMQETQYF. The rearrangement uses TRBV7-2 and TRBJ2-5; no definite D call. V was cut by 3 bases and J by 2 bases, with 7 bases left in between. The length of the CDR3 is 13 residues. CDR1 and CDR2 from the germline V gene are SGHTA and FQGNSA.